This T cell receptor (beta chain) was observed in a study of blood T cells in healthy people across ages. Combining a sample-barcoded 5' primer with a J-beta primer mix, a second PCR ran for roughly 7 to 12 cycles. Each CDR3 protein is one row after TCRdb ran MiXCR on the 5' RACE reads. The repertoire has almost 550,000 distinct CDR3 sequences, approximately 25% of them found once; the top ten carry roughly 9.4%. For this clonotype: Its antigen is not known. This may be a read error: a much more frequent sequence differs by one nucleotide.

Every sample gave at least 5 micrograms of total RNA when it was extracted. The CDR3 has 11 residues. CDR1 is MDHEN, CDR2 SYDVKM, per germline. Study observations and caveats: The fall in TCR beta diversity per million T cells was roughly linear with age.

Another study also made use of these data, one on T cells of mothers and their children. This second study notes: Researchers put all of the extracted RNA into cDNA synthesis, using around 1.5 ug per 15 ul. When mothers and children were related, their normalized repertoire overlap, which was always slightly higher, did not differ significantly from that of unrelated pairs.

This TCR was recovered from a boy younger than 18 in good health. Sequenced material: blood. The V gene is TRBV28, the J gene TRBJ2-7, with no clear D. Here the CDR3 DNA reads TGTGCCGGCAGTCTCCACTACGAGCAGTACTTC. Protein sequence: CAGSLHYEQYF.